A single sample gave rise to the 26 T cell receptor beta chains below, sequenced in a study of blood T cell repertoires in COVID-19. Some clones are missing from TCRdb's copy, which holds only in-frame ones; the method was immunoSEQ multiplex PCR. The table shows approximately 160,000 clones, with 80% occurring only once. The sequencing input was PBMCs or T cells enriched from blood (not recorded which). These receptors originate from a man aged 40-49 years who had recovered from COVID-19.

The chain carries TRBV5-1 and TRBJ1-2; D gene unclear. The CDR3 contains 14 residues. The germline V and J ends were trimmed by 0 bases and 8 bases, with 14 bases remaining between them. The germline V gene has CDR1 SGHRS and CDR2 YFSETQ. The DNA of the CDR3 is TGCGCCAGCAGCTTGGACCCGGACGCGGGCGGCTACACCTTC. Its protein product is CASSLDPDAGGYTF.

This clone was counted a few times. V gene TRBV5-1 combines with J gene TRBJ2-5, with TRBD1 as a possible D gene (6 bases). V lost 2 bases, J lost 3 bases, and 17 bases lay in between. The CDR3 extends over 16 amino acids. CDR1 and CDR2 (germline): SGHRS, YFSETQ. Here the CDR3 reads CASSFTGTQYEETQYF. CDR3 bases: TGCGCCAGCAGCTTCACCGGGACACAGTACGAAGAGACCCAGTACTTC.

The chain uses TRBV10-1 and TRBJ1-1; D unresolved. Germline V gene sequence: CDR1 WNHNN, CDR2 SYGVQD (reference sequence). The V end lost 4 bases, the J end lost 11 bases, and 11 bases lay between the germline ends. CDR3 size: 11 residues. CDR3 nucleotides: TGCGCCAGCAGTGCGGGAAGGGTGGCTTTCTTT. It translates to CASSAGRVAFF.

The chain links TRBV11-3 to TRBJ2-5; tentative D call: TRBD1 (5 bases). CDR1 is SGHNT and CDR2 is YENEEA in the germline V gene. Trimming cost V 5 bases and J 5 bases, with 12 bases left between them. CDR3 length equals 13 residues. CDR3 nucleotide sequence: TGTGCCAGCAGCCTCAGGGTTGGGGAGACCCAGTACTTC. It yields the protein CASSLRVGETQYF.

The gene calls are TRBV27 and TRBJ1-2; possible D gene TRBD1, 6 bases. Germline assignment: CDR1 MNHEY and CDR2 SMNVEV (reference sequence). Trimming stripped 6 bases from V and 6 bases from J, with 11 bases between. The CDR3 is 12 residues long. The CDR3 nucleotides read TGTGCCAGCAGACAACAGGGAGATGGCTACACCTTC. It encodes CASRQQGDGYTF.

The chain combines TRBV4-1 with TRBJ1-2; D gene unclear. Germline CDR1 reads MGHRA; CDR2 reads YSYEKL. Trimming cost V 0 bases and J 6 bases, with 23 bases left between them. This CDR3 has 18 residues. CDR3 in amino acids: CASSQEHPTYSAGNGYTF. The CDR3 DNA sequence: TGCGCCAGCAGCCAAGAGCATCCCACTTATTCCGCCGGGAATGGCTACACCTTC.

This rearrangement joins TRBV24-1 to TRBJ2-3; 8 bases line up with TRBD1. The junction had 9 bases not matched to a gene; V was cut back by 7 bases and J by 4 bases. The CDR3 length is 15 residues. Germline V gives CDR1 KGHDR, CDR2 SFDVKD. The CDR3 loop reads CATRDRQGKADTQYF. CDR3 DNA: TGTGCCACCAGGGACAGACAGGGGAAGGCAGATACGCAGTATTTT.

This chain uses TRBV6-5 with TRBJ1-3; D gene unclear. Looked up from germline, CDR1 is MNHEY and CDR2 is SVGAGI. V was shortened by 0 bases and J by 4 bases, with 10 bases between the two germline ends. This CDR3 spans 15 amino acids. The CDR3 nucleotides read TGTGCCAGCAGTTACTCGGAGGGAACCGGAAACACCATATATTTT. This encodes CASSYSEGTGNTIYF.

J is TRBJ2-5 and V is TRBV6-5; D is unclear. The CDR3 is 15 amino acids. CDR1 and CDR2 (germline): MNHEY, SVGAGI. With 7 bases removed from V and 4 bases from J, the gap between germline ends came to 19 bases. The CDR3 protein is CASTIVDSRGETQYF. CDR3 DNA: TGTGCCAGCACAATCGTCGACTCCCGCGGAGAGACCCAGTACTTC.

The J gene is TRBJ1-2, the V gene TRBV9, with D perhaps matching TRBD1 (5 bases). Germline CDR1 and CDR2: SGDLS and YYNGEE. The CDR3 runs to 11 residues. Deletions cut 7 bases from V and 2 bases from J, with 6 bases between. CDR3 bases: TGTGCCAGCGGGGGGAACTATGGCTACACCTTC. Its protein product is CASGGNYGYTF.

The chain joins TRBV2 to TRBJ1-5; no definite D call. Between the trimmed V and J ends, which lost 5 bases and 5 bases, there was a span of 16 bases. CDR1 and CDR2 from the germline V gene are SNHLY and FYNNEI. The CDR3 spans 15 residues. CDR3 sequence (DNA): TGTGCCAGCAGTCAGGACTCAAGCCCCGATCAGCCCCAGCATTTT. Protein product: CASSQDSSPDQPQHF. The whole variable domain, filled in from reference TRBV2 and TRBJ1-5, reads EPEVTQTPSHQVTQMGQEVILRCVPISNHLYFYWYRQILGQKVEFLVSFYNNEISEKSEIFDDQFSVERPDGSNFTLKIRSTKLEDSAMYFCASSQDSSPDQPQHFGDGTRLSIL.

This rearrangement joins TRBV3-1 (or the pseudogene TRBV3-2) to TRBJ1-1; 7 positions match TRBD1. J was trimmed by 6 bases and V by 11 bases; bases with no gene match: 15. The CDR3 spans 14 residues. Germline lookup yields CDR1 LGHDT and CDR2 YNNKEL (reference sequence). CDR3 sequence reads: CASRNRGGQSEAFF. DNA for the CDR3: TGTGCCTCACGTAATCGAGGGGGACAGTCTGAAGCTTTCTTT.

In DNA form, the CDR3 reads TGTGCCTGGAGTGTTCATCAGGTTTTGGGGAGTGGCTACACCTTC. Its protein is CAWSVHQVLGSGYTF. The V gene is TRBV30, the J gene TRBJ1-2; D remains unclear. Per germline, CDR1 GTSNPN and CDR2 SVGIG (reference sequence). With 0 bases removed from V and 7 bases from J, the gap between germline ends came to 18 bases. CDR3 length: 15 residues.

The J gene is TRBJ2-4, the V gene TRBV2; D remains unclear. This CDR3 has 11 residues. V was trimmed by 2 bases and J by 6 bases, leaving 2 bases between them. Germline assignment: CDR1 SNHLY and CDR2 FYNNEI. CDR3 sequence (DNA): TGTGCCAGCAGTGAACTAAACATTCAGTACTTC. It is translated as CASSELNIQYF.

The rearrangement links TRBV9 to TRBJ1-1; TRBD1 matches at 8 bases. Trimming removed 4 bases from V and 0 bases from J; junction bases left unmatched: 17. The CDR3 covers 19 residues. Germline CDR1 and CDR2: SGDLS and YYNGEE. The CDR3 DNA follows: TGTGCCAGCAGCCACCCTCGGGACAGGAGCCTAATTTTGAACACTGAAGCTTTCTTT. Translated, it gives CASSHPRDRSLILNTEAFF.

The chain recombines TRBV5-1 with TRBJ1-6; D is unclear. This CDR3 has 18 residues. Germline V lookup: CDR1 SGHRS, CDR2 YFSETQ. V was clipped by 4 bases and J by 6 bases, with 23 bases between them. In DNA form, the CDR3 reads TGCGCCAGCAGCGGAGCCGAAGGAGAGAATCCTTTTAATTCACCCCTCCACTTT. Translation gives CASSGAEGENPFNSPLHF.

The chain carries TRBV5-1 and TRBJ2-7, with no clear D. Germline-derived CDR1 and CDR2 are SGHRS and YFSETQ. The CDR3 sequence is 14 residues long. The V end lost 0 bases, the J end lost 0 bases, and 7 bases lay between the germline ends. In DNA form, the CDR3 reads TGCGCCAGCAGCTTGGAAGCGTTCTCCTACGAGCAGTACTTC. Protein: CASSLEAFSYEQYF.

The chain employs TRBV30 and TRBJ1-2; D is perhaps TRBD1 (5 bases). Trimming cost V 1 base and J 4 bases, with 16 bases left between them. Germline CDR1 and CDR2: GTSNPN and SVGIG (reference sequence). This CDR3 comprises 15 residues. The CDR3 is CAWSASRRGSYGYTF. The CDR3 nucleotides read TGTGCCTGGAGTGCCTCGCGGAGGGGAAGCTATGGCTACACCTTC.

CDR3 loop: CASSMSRYRGKTEAFF. The CDR3 DNA reads as TGTGCCAGTAGTATGTCCCGGTACAGGGGGAAAACTGAAGCTTTCTTT. This rearrangement joins TRBV19 to TRBJ1-1, with 8 bases identical to TRBD1. J lost 5 bases, V lost 3 bases, and 11 bases had no gene match. The CDR3 has 16 residues. Germline V gene lookup returns CDR1 LNHDA and CDR2 SQIVND (reference sequence).

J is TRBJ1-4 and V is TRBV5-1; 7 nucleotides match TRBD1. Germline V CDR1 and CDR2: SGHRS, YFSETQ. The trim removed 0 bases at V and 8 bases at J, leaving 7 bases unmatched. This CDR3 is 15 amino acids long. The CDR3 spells CASSLGGQSKEKLFF. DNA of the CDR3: TGCGCCAGCAGCTTGGGGGGACAGTCAAAGGAAAAACTGTTTTTT.

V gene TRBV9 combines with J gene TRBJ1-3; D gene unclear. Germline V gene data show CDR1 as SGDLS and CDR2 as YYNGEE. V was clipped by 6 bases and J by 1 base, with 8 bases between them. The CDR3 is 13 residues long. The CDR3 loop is CASTPTSGNTIYF. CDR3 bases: TGTGCCAGCACCCCGACTTCTGGAAACACCATATATTTT.

CDR3 region: CASSSGQGLIAKNIQYF. Written as DNA, the CDR3 is TGTGCCAGCAGCTCCGGACAGGGCCTAATAGCCAAAAACATTCAGTACTTC. V gene TRBV7-9 combines with J gene TRBJ2-4, with 8 bases matching TRBD1. The J segment lost 0 bases and the V segment lost 4 bases, leaving 8 bases of the junction unmatched. Germline loops: CDR1 SEHNR, CDR2 FQNEAQ (reference sequence). CDR3 size: 17 residues.

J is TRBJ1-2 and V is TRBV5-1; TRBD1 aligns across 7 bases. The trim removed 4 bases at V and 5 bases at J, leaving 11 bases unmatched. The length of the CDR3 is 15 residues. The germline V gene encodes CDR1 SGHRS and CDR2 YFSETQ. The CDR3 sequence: CASSPTSGGQYGYTF. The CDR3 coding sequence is TGCGCCAGCAGCCCTACCTCCGGGGGACAGTATGGCTACACCTTC.

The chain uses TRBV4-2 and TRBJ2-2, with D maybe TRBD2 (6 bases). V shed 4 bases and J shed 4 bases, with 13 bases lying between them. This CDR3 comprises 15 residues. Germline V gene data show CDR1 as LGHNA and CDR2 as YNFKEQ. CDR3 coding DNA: TGTGCCAGCAGCCGGAGGGCGACAGTCACCGGGGAGCTGTTTTTT. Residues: CASSRRATVTGELFF.

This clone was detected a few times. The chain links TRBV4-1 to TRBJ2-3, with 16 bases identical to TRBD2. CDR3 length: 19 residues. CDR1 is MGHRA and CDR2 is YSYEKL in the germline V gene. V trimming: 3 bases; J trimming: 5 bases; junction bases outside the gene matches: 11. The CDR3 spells CASSHPKGTSGGAGDTQYF. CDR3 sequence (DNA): TGCGCCAGCAGCCACCCTAAGGGGACTAGCGGGGGGGCCGGAGATACGCAGTATTTT.

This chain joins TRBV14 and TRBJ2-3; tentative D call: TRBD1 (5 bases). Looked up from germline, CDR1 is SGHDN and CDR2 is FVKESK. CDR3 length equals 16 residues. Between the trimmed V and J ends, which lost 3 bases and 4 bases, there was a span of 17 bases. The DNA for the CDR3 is TGTGCCAGCAGCCAGGATCCAGGATTAGGGGCAGATACGCAGTATTTT. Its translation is CASSQDPGLGADTQYF.